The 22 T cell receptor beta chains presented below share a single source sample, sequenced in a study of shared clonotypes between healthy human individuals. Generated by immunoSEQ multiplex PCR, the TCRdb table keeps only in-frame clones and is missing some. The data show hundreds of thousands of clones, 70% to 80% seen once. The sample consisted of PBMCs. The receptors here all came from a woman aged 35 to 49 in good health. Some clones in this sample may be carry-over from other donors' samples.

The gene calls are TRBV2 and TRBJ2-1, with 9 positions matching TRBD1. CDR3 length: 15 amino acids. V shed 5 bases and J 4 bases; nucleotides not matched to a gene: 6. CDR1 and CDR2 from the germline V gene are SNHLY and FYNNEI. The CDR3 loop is CASSIGQGFYNEQFF. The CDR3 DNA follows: TGTGCCAGCAGTATAGGACAGGGGTTTTACAATGAGCAGTTCTTC.

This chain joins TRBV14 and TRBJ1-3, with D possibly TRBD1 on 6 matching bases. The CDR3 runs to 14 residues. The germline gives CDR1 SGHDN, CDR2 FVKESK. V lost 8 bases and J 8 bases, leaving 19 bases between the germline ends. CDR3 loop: CASAPPGAEYTIYF. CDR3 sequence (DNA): TGTGCCAGCGCCCCGCCAGGGGCTGAATACACCATATATTTT.

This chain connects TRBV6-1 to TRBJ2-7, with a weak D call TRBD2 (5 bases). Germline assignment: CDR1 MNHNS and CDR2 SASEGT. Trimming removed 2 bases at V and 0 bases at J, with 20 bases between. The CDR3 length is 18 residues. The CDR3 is CASSEPRQRILSSYEQYF. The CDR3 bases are TGTGCCAGCAGTGAACCGAGGCAGCGGATACTGAGCTCCTACGAGCAGTACTTC.

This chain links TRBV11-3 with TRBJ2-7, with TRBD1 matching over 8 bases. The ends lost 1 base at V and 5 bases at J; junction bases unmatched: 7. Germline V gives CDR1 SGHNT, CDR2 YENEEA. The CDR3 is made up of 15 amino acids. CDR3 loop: CASSLGQGPRHEQYF. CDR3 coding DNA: TGTGCCAGCAGCTTAGGACAGGGGCCGCGGCACGAGCAGTACTTC. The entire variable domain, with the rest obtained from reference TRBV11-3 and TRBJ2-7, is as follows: EAGVVQSPRYKIIEKKQPVAFWCNPISGHNTLYWYLQNLGQGPELLIRYENEEAVDDSQLPKDRFSAERLKGVDSTLKIQPAELGDSAVYLCASSLGQGPRHEQYFGPGTRLTVT.

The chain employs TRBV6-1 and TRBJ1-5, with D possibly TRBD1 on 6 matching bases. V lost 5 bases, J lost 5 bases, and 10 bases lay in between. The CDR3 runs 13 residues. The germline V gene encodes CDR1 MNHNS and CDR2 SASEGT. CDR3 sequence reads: CASSTDSYQPQHF. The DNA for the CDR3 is TGTGCCAGCAGTACGGACAGTTATCAGCCCCAGCATTTT.

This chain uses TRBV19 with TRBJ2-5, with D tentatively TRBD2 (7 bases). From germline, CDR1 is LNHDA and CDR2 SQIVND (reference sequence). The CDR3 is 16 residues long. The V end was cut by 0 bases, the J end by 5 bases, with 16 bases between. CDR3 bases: TGTGCCAGTAGTATAGAGGCGAGGGGGGGCAAGGAGACCCAGTACTTC. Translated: CASSIEARGGKETQYF. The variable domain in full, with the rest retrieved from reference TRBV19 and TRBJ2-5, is DGGITQSPKYLFRKEGQNVTLSCEQNLNHDAMYWYRQDPGQGLRLIYYSQIVNDFQKGDIAEGYSVSREKKESFPLTVTSAQKNPTAFYLCASSIEARGGKETQYFGPGTRLLVL.

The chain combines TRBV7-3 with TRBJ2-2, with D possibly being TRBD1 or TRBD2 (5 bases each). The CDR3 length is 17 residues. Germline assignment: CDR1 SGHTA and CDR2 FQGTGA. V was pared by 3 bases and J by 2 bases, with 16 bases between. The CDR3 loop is CASSFSSGGPNTGELFF. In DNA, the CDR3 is TGTGCCAGCAGCTTTTCGTCTGGGGGACCTAACACCGGGGAGCTGTTTTTT. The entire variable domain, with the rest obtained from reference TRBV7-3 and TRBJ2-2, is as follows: GAGVSQTPSNKVTEKGKYVELRCDPISGHTALYWYRQSLGQGPEFLIYFQGTGAADDSGLPNDRFFAVRPEGSVSTLKIQRTERGDSAVYLCASSFSSGGPNTGELFFGEGSRLTVL.

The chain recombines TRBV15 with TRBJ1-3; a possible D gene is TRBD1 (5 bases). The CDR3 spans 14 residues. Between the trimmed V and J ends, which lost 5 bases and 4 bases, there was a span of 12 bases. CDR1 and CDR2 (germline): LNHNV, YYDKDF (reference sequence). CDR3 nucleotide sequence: TGTGCCACCAGCTTTACCGGACAAGGAAACACCATATATTTT. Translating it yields CATSFTGQGNTIYF.

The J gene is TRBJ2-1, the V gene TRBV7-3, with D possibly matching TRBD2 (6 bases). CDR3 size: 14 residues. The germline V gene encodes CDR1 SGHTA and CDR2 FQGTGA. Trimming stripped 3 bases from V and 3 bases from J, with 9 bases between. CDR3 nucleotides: TGTGCCAGCAGCTTCGGAGGGAACTACAATGAGCAGTTCTTC. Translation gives CASSFGGNYNEQFF. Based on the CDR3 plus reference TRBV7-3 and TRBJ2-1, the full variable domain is GAGVSQTPSNKVTEKGKYVELRCDPISGHTALYWYRQSLGQGPEFLIYFQGTGAADDSGLPNDRFFAVRPEGSVSTLKIQRTERGDSAVYLCASSFGGNYNEQFFGPGTRLTVL.

CDR3 loop: CASSDHWTGRHEQYF. CDR3 sequence (DNA): TGTGCCAGCAGTGACCACTGGACAGGTAGGCACGAGCAGTACTTC. This chain uses TRBV6-1 with TRBJ2-7, with 7 bases identical to TRBD1. J lost 5 bases, V lost 3 bases, and 10 bases had no gene match. Germline CDR1 reads MNHNS; CDR2 reads SASEGT. The CDR3 is 15 residues long.

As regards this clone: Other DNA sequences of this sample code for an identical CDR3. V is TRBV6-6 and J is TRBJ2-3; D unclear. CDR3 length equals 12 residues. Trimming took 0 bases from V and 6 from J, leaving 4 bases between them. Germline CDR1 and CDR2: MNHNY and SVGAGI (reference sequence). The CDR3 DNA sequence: TGTGCCAGCAGTTACTCGGAGGATACGCAGTATTTT. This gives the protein CASSYSEDTQYF.

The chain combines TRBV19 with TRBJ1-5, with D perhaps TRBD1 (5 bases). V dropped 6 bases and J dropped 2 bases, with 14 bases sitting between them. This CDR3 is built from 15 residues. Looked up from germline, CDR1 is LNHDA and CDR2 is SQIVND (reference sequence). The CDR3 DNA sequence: TGTGCCAGTAGCCCCCCAGGGATTGGCAATCAGCCCCAGCATTTT. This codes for CASSPPGIGNQPQHF.

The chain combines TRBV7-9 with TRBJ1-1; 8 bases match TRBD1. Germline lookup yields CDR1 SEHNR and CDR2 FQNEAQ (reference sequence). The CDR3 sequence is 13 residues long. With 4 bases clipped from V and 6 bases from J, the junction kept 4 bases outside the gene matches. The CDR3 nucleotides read TGTGCCAGCAGCTCACAGGGGGGGGCTGAAGCTTTCTTT. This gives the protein CASSSQGGAEAFF.

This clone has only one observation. The CDR3, as DNA: TGCGCCAGCAGCAACAGACTAGCGGGATATAACACCGGGGAGCTGTTTTTT. Its translation is CASSNRLAGYNTGELFF. The chain employs TRBV5-1 and TRBJ2-2; 11 bases are a match to TRBD2. The junction had 7 bases not matched to a gene; V was cut back by 4 bases and J by 2 bases. In germline, CDR1 is SGHRS, CDR2 YFSETQ. The CDR3 spans 17 residues.

The CDR3 bases are TGTGCCAGCAGTCAAAAGGATCAGCCCCAGCATTTT. Its protein is CASSQKDQPQHF. The rearrangement joins TRBV6-6 to TRBJ1-5; no reliable D call. Trimming took off 5 bases at V and 5 bases at J, with 7 bases between the two ends. The CDR3 consists of 12 residues. Germline V gene sequence: CDR1 MNHNY, CDR2 SVGAGI (reference sequence).

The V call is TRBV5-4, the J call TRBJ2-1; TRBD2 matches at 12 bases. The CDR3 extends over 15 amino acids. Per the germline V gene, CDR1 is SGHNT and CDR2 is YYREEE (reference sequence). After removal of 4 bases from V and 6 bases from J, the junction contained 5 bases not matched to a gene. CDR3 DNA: TGTGCCAGCAGCGTTGGACTAGCGGGATTCAATGAGCAGTTCTTC. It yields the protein CASSVGLAGFNEQFF.

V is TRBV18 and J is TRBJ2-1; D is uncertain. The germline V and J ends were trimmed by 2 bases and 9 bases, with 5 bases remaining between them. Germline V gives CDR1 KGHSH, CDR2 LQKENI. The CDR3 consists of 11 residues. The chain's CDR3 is CASSPTVEQFF. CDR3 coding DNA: TGTGCCAGCTCACCAACCGTTGAGCAGTTCTTC.

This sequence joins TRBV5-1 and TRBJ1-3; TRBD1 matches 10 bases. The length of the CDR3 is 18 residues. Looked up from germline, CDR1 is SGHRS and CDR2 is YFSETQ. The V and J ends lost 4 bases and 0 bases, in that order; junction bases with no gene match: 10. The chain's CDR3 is CASSDWDRGMSSGNTIYF. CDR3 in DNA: TGCGCCAGCAGCGACTGGGACAGGGGAATGAGCTCTGGAAACACCATATATTTT.

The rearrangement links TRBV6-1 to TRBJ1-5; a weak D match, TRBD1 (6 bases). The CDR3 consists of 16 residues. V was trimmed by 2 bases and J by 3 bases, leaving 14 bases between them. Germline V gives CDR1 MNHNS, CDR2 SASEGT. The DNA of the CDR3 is TGTGCCAGCAGTGAAATTCGGGGGGCGGTCAATCAGCCCCAGCATTTT. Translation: CASSEIRGAVNQPQHF.

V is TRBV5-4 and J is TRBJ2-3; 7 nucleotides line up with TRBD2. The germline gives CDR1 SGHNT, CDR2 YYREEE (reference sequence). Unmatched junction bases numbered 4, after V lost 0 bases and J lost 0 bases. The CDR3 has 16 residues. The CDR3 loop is CASSLDLAGSTDTQYF. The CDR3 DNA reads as TGTGCCAGCAGCTTGGATTTAGCGGGTAGCACAGATACGCAGTATTTT.

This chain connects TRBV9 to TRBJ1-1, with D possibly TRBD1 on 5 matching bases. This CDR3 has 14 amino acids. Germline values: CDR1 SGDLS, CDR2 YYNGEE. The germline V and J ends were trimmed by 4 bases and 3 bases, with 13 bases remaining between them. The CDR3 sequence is CASSPPGGYTEAFF. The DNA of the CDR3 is TGTGCCAGCAGCCCCCCTGGGGGTTACACTGAAGCTTTCTTT.

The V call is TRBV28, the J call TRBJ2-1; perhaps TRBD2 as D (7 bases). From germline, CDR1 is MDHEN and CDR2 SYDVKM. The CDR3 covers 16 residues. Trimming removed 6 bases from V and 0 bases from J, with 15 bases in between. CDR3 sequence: CASSSRGGASYNEQFF. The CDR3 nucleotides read TGTGCCAGCAGCTCCAGGGGAGGGGCCTCCTACAATGAGCAGTTCTTC.